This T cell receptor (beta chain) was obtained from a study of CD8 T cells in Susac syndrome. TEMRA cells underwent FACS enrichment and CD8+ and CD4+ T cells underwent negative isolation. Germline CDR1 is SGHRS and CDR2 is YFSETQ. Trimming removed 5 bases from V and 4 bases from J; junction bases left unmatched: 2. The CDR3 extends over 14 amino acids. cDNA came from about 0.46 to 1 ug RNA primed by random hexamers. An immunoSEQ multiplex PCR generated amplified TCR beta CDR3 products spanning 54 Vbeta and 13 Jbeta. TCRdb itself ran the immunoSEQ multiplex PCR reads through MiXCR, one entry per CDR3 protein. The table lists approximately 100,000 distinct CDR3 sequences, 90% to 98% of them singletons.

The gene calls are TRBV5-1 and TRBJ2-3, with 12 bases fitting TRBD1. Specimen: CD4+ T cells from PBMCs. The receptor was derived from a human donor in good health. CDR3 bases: TGCGCCAGCAGGGGGGACAGGGGGCCAGATACGCAGTATTTT. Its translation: CASRGDRGPDTQYF. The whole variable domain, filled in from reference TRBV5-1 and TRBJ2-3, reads KAGVTQTPRYLIKTRGQQVTLSCSPISGHRSVSWYQQTPGQGLQFLFEYFSETQRNKGNFPGRFSGRQFSNSRSEMNVSTLELGDSALYLCASRGDRGPDTQYFGPGTRLTVL.